This T cell receptor beta chain was recovered during a study of blood T cell repertoires in COVID-19. This clone occurred once. V lost 4 bases to trimming and J lost 2 bases; unmatched junction nucleotides: 28. This CDR3 contains 24 residues. The germline gives CDR1 MNHEY, CDR2 SMNVEV (reference sequence). The table came from immunoSEQ multiplex PCR; TCRdb's copy has only in-frame clones and leaves some out. The sample holds hundreds of thousands of clones, roughly 90% seen once. This sequence was found in a woman younger than 45 with COVID-19, enrolled during active disease. V usage is TRBV27 and J usage is TRBJ2-7; TRBD2 agrees at 14 bases. The specimen sequenced was peripheral blood. The CDR3 DNA sequence: TGTGCCAGCAGTTCCCCAGGGGGGGGTGAATCGAGGGGACTAGCGGGAGAGTACACCTACGAGCAGTACTTC. Its translation: CASSSPGGGESRGLAGEYTYEQYF.